This is a list of T cell receptor beta chains from one sample in a study of T cell responses to AZD1222 COVID-19 vaccine. Clones were sequenced by immunoSEQ multiplex PCR, and TCRdb holds only the in-frame ones, with some missing. The table lists roughly 200,000 clones, 91% of them singletons. This material consisted of peripheral blood, taken 28 days after the second AZD1222 dose. The origin of the receptors is an adult who received the AZD1222 COVID-19 vaccine. The CDR3 runs from the conserved cysteine through the conserved F or W. Each record gives: V gene, J gene, D gene, clone size, CDR3 DNA, CDR3 protein. The D gene is left open where the match is weak. Where a row states a size, it is once, few, many or the class of an expanded clone; other rows omit it.

>TRBV6-6|TRBJ2-5|-|-
TGTGCCAGCAGTTACAAAGGGGGACGAGAGACCCAGTACTTC
CASSYKGGRETQYF
>TRBV27|TRBJ2-1|-|-
TGTGCCAGCAGTTTATATCTGAGGTCGCACAATGAGCAGTTCTTC
CASSLYLRSHNEQFF
>TRBV7-8|TRBJ1-2|-|-
TGTGCCAGCAGCTTAGCTGCAGGCTCCTACCAAGCCGGCTACACCTTC
CASSLAAGSYQAGYTF
>TRBV30|TRBJ2-1|TRBD1|-
TGTGCCTGGACCTCCGGGACAGGCAACAATGAGCAGTTCTTC
CAWTSGTGNNEQFF
>TRBV14|TRBJ1-6|-|-
TGTGCCAGCAGTCAGACTGTACCCGGGTCCTATAATTCACCCCTCCACTTT
CASSQTVPGSYNSPLHF
>TRBV6-5|TRBJ1-2|-|-
TGTGCCAGCAGTACCACAGGGAGGCGGGGCTACACCTTC
CASSTTGRRGYTF
>TRBV2|TRBJ1-4|-|-
TGTGCCTCCGAAGAAGGGGGGGGTATTGAAAAACTGTTTTTT
CASEEGGGIEKLFF
>TRBV7-9|TRBJ2-3|-|-
TGTGCCAGCAGCCTGACGCCCTCCCTAGCGCAGTATTTT
CASSLTPSLAQYF
>TRBV15|TRBJ2-1|-|few
TGTGCCACCAGCGTTACGGGAGTCTCCTACAATGAGCAGTTCTTC
CATSVTGVSYNEQFF
>TRBV6-1|TRBJ2-7|-|-
TGTGCCAGCAGTGAAATTTCTAGAGTTTTCTTCTACGAGCAGTACTTC
CASSEISRVFFYEQYF
>TRBV12-3/TRBV12-4|TRBJ2-5|TRBD1|-
TGTGCCAGCAGCCGGGACAGGACAGAGACCCAGTACTTC
CASSRDRTETQYF
>TRBV19|TRBJ2-5|-|-
TGTGCCAGTAGTATCGAAGGGGCGAATGGAGAGACCCAGTACTTC
CASSIEGANGETQYF
>TRBV29-1|TRBJ1-3|-|few
TGCAGCGCCCATTCCTCAGGGACTGGAAACACCATATATTTT
CSAHSSGTGNTIYF
>TRBV9|TRBJ2-3|-|-
TGTGCCAGCAGCGTAGGGAGCGGGCTAAGCACAGATACGCAGTATTTT
CASSVGSGLSTDTQYF
>TRBV6-1|TRBJ2-7|TRBD2|-
TGTGCCAGCAGTGAAGCGGGCGGGAGAGTCTACGAGCAGTACTTC
CASSEAGGRVYEQYF
>TRBV5-1|TRBJ2-1|-|-
TGCGCCAGCAGCCCTGTTGTCGGGAGCGATTACAATGAGCAGTTCTTC
CASSPVVGSDYNEQFF
>TRBV2|TRBJ2-1|-|-
TGTGCCAGCAGTGAAACGTCGAATGAGCAGTTCTTC
CASSETSNEQFF
>TRBV5-1|TRBJ2-7|-|-
TGCGCCAGCAGCTTGGGACTAGACTCCTCCGAGCAGTACTTC
CASSLGLDSSEQYF
>TRBV11-2|TRBJ2-3|TRBD2|-
TGTGCCAGCAGCCCCGAGCGGGGGGGAACAGATACGCAGTATTTT
CASSPERGGTDTQYF
>TRBV5-4|TRBJ1-2|TRBD1|-
TGTGCCAGCAGCAGAACTGGCGGGGACAGGGTCTATGGCTACACCTTC
CASSRTGGDRVYGYTF
>TRBV19|TRBJ2-5|TRBD2|-
TGTGCCAGTTCACTAGGACTAGGAGAGACCCAGTACTTC
CASSLGLGETQYF
>TRBV5-1|TRBJ2-5|-|-
TGCGCCAGCAGTTCCACAGAGACCCAGTACTTC
CASSSTETQYF
>TRBV7-9|TRBJ1-4|-|-
TGTGCCAGCAGCTTACGCCATGGGGGAATTGGAGCAACTAATGAAAAACTGTTTTTT
CASSLRHGGIGATNEKLFF
>TRBV7-3|TRBJ2-5|-|-
TGTGCCAGCAGCTTCGGACGGGAGGAGACCCAGTACTTC
CASSFGREETQYF